These T cell receptor beta chains were read from a single sample in a study of CD8+ T cells in alopecia areata. The data were produced by immunoSEQ multiplex PCR, yet TCRdb's version contains in-frame clones alone and is incomplete. Of over 95,000 clones detected, 56% appear once; the ten largest clones hold 3% to 4%. Sequencing was performed on CD4+ T cells sorted from blood, taken at week 24, from a patient treated with tofacitinib. These receptors were taken from a human donor with alopecia areata. CDR3s include the opening cysteine and the closing phenylalanine or tryptophan. The D gene is left open where the match is weak. Rows give clone size only sometimes, using once, few, many, or a class for an expanded clone.

>.|TRBV2|12|.|TRBJ2-1
CAGRLAYNEQFF
TGTGCCGGGCGACTAGCCTACAATGAGCAGTTCTTC
>.|TRBV19|16|.|TRBJ1-5
CASSPGQGYSNQPQHF
TGTGCCAGTAGTCCCGGTCAGGGATATAGCAATCAGCCCCAGCATTTT
>.|TRBV15|14|.|TRBJ1-1
CATSSEAENTEAFF
TGTGCCACCAGCTCCGAGGCGGAGAACACTGAAGCTTTCTTT
>.|TRBV30|14|.|TRBJ1-4
CAWSEGGTNEKLFF
TGTGCCTGGAGTGAAGGGGGAACTAATGAAAAACTGTTTTTT
>.|TRBV14|14|few|TRBJ1-6
CASSQRGSNSPLHF
TGTGCCAGCAGCCAACGGGGGTCCAATTCACCCCTCCACTTT
>.|TRBV5-1|14|.|TRBJ1-6
CASSQGQNNSPLHF
TGCGCCAGCAGCCAAGGACAGAACAACTCACCCCTCCACTTT
>.|TRBV15|15|.|TRBJ1-4
CATSRVFGGTGKLFF
TGTGCCACCAGCAGAGTCTTCGGGGGGACCGGAAAACTGTTTTTT
>.|TRBV4-1|16|.|TRBJ2-2
CASSQPGRGNTGELFF
TGCGCCAGCAGCCAGCCGGGCCGAGGCAACACCGGGGAGCTGTTTTTT
>TRBD2|TRBV4-2|14|.|TRBJ2-3
CASSVGLAEDTQYF
TGTGCCAGCAGCGTCGGACTAGCTGAAGATACGCAGTATTTT
>.|TRBV6-5|13|.|TRBJ2-1
CASRDFINNEQFF
TGTGCCAGCAGGGACTTCATAAACAATGAGCAGTTCTTC
>TRBD2|TRBV5-6|18|.|TRBJ2-3
CASSLLPGLAGDTDTQYF
TGTGCCAGCAGCTTACTACCGGGACTAGCGGGGGACACAGATACGCAGTATTTT
>.|TRBV6-1|14|.|TRBJ2-5
CASSEVGSSETQYF
TGTGCCAGCAGTGAGGTGGGGTCTTCGGAGACCCAGTACTTC
>.|TRBV7-2|16|.|TRBJ2-6
CATQRQGFSGANVLTF
TGTGCCACCCAGCGACAAGGTTTCTCTGGGGCCAACGTCCTGACTTTC
>TRBD2|TRBV4-3|19|.|TRBJ2-5
CASSQGLIRTSGDQETQYF
TGCGCCAGCAGCCAAGGTCTCATCCGGACTAGCGGGGATCAAGAGACCCAGTACTTC
>TRBD1|TRBV9|15|.|TRBJ1-1
CASSVGGTGNTEAFF
TGTGCCAGCAGCGTTGGGGGGACAGGGAACACTGAAGCTTTCTTT
>.|TRBV14|13|many|TRBJ2-1
CASQDSSYNEQFF
TGTGCCAGCCAGGATAGCTCCTACAATGAGCAGTTCTTC
>.|TRBV7-2|13|.|TRBJ2-7
CASSSRVAYEQYF
TGTGCCAGCAGCTCCCGCGTAGCCTACGAGCAGTACTTC
>TRBD1|TRBV10-3|14|.|TRBJ2-7
CAIGTGTGTYEQYF
TGTGCCATCGGCACCGGGACAGGGACCTACGAGCAGTACTTC
>.|TRBV6-5|15|.|TRBJ2-3
CASNPPGGRADTQYF
TGTGCCAGCAACCCCCCCGGGGGCAGGGCAGATACGCAGTATTTT
>.|TRBV18|14|.|TRBJ2-5
CASSPVTQGETQYF
TGTGCCAGCTCACCAGTCACCCAGGGAGAGACCCAGTACTTC
>.|TRBV7-6|13|.|TRBJ2-7
CASSSYRDYEQYF
TGTGCCAGCAGCTCGTACAGGGATTACGAGCAGTACTTC
>TRBD2|TRBV4-3|15|.|TRBJ2-3
CASSRQRGDTDTQYF
TGCGCCAGCAGCCGCCAGCGGGGCGACACAGATACGCAGTATTTT
>TRBD1|TRBV30|14|.|TRBJ1-2
CAWSADRAVYGYTF
TGTGCCTGGAGTGCAGACAGGGCTGTATATGGCTACACCTTC
>TRBD1|TRBV29-1|12|.|TRBJ1-2
CSVDRTGDGYTF
TGCAGCGTTGATCGGACAGGGGATGGCTACACCTTC
>.|TRBV6-1|14|few|TRBJ2-5
CASSENLGDETQYF
TGTGCCAGCAGTGAAAATCTGGGGGATGAGACCCAGTACTTC
>TRBD1|TRBV28|16|.|TRBJ1-5
CASSKTGDLVNQPQHF
TGTGCCAGCAGTAAAACAGGGGACTTAGTTAACCAGCCCCAGCATTTT
>.|TRBV19|12|.|TRBJ1-1
CASSRRGTEAFF
TGTGCCAGTAGCCGGAGGGGCACTGAAGCTTTCTTT